Shown below are 32 T cell receptor beta chains from a single sample sequenced in a study of OX40 agonist ivuxolimab in advanced cancers. Libraries were prepared by immunoSEQ multiplex PCR; TCRdb keeps only in-frame clonotypes and omits some of them. The table has 50,000 or so clones, 85% seen once; the top ten hold roughly 22%. Sample: CD4+ or CD8+ T cells sorted from blood, taken in a trial of the OX40 agonist ivuxolimab. The receptor source for this set is an adult with an advanced solid tumor such as melanoma, head and neck, liver or kidney cancer.

This clone occurred once. The chain has TRBV6-6 and TRBJ2-5, with 12 positions matching TRBD1. Germline CDR1 MNHNY, CDR2 SVGAGI (reference sequence). With V trimmed by 5 bases and J by 7 bases, 8 bases remained unmatched. The CDR3 runs to 15 residues. The CDR3 nucleotides read TGTGCCAGCAGTGGGGGACAGGGGGCTGAGGGGACCCAGTACTTC. This gives the protein CASSGGQGAEGTQYF.

The chain employs TRBV28 and TRBJ1-1; D is perhaps TRBD1 (5 bases). The CDR3 contains 14 residues. CDR1 and CDR2 from the germline V gene are MDHEN and SYDVKM. Deletions cut 6 bases from V and 4 bases from J, with 15 bases between. CDR3 residues: CASRQTLTGTEAFF. CDR3 sequence (DNA): TGTGCCAGCAGACAAACTCTAACAGGCACTGAAGCTTTCTTT. The complete variable domain, with remaining parts taken from reference TRBV28 and TRBJ1-1, reads DVKVTQSSRYLVKRTGEKVFLECVQDMDHENMFWYRQDPGLGLRLIYFSYDVKMKEKGDIPEGYSVSREKKERFSLILESASTNQTSMYLCASRQTLTGTEAFFGQGTRLTVV.

The rearrangement uses TRBV29-1 and TRBJ2-7; no clear D. The V and J ends lost 4 bases and 0 bases respectively, with 10 bases between them. CDR1 is SQVTM, CDR2 ANQGSEA, per germline. The CDR3 is 13 amino acids. The CDR3 DNA follows: TGCAGCGTTGGAATGGCGGCCTCCTACGAGCAGTACTTC. It codes for CSVGMAASYEQYF.

The chain couples TRBV7-7 to TRBJ2-7; 10 bases map to TRBD1. J was trimmed by 4 bases and V by 5 bases; bases with no gene match: 5. Germline CDR1 reads SSHAT; CDR2 reads FNYEAQ (reference sequence). The CDR3 runs to 14 residues. CDR3 coding DNA: TGTGCCAGCAGCCCCGGGACAGGGGAGTACGAGCAGTACTTC. Translation gives CASSPGTGEYEQYF.

The CDR3 region is CASSPAHQDTQYF. The CDR3 DNA is TGTGCCAGCAGCCCCGCCCATCAAGATACGCAGTATTTT. The chain employs TRBV7-6 and TRBJ2-3, with unresolved D. V was trimmed by 5 bases and J by 5 bases, leaving 11 bases between them. The CDR3 totals 13 residues. Germline V lookup: CDR1 SGHVS, CDR2 FNYEAQ. The variable domain in full, with the rest retrieved from reference TRBV7-6 and TRBJ2-3, is GAGVSQSPRYKVTKRGQDVALRCDPISGHVSLYWYRQALGQGPEFLTYFNYEAQQDKSGLPNDRFSAERPEGSISTLTIQRTEQRDSAMYRCASSPAHQDTQYFGPGTRLTVL.

This clone was found once. Sequence at one end of the junction differs from germline and may be a read error. This sample includes further DNA sequences coding for the same CDR3. The chain carries TRBV28 and TRBJ1-2, with D uncertain. Germline CDR1 reads MDHEN; CDR2 reads SYDVKM. This CDR3 is 14 amino acids long. In DNA form, the CDR3 reads TGTGCCAGCAGTTTGAGGCAGCTCAACTACGGCTACACCTTC. Translating it yields CASSLRQLNYGYTF.

This clone was counted once. The chain couples TRBV6-5 to TRBJ1-2; tentatively, D is TRBD1 (5 bases). Trimming removed 0 bases from V and 4 bases from J, with 12 bases in between. Germline CDR1 reads MNHEY; CDR2 reads SVGAGI. The CDR3 sequence is 15 residues long. Here the CDR3 reads CASSYSIGAPYGYTF. The DNA of the CDR3 is TGTGCCAGCAGTTACTCGATAGGGGCTCCCTATGGCTACACCTTC.

This clone has a handful of counts. V usage is TRBV4-3 and J usage is TRBJ2-7, with D possibly being TRBD1 (6 bases). Trimming removed 6 bases at V and 5 bases at J, with 20 bases between. Germline values: CDR1 LGHNA, CDR2 YSLEER. The CDR3 is 15 amino acids. CDR3 amino acids: CASRKDSSNSHEQYF. Here the CDR3 DNA reads TGCGCCAGCAGGAAGGACAGTTCAAACTCGCACGAGCAGTACTTC.

The rearrangement uses TRBV7-8 and TRBJ1-6; D is possibly TRBD1 (5 bases). Between the trimmed V and J ends, which lost 2 bases and 7 bases, there was a span of 15 bases. The V gene's germline CDR1 is SGHVS and CDR2 FQNEAQ. The CDR3 runs 16 residues. DNA of the CDR3: TGTGCCAGCAGCTTACCCCCAGGGTTAGGCAATTCACCCCTCCACTTT. Protein sequence: CASSLPPGLGNSPLHF.

The gene calls are TRBV4-3 and TRBJ1-2; 8 nucleotides match TRBD1. V lost 5 bases and J lost 6; bases outside the gene matches: 5. CDR1 is LGHNA and CDR2 is YSLEER in the germline V gene. The length of the CDR3 is 13 residues. The CDR3 DNA is TGCGCCAGCAGCAACAGGGGGATTGATGGCTACACCTTC. Residues: CASSNRGIDGYTF.

This clone was recorded a few times. CDR3 nucleotide sequence: TGCGCCAGCAGCCCGGGTCCTCCGACTAGCTCCTACAATGAGCAGTTCTTC. It encodes CASSPGPPTSSYNEQFF. The genes are TRBV4-3 and TRBJ2-1; possibly TRBD2 for D (6 bases). The V end lost 4 bases, the J end lost 0 bases, and 16 bases lay between the germline ends. The CDR3 totals 17 residues. In germline, CDR1 is LGHNA, CDR2 YSLEER.

This rearrangement joins TRBV9 to TRBJ2-2; D is unresolved. Germline V gives CDR1 SGDLS, CDR2 YYNGEE. The CDR3 length is 15 residues. V was trimmed by 0 bases and J by 3 bases, leaving 9 bases between them. The CDR3 region is CASSVGDTYTGELFF. For the CDR3, the DNA is TGTGCCAGCAGCGTAGGTGACACCTACACCGGGGAGCTGTTTTTT.

This chain links TRBV6-6 with TRBJ1-1; D gene unclear. The CDR3 has 14 residues. The V end lost 8 bases, the J end lost 0 bases, and 13 bases lay between the germline ends. Germline CDR1 and CDR2: MNHNY and SVGAGI (reference sequence). CDR3 nucleotides: TGTGCCAGCCAACCGTCACTCATGAACACTGAAGCTTTCTTT. Protein product: CASQPSLMNTEAFF.

The V call is TRBV7-2, the J call TRBJ2-7, with 10 bases lining up with TRBD2. Germline CDR1 reads SGHTA; CDR2 reads FQGNSA. This CDR3 is 15 amino acids long. Trimming took 1 base from V and 3 from J; bases not matched to a gene: 3. CDR3 sequence (DNA): TGTGCCAGCAGCTTAGTAGCGGGGGGCGGCTACGAGCAGTACGTC. Protein sequence: CASSLVAGGGYEQYV.

With respect to this clone: The conserved phenylalanine or tryptophan normally closing the CDR3 is absent here, so this likely arose from a read error. The DNA is omitted, as the CDR3 cannot be located on it reliably, and the CDR3 follows TCRdb's listing. The chain links TRBV5-6 to TRBJ2-7. Germline values: CDR1 SGHDT, CDR2 YYEEEE. The CDR3 adds up to 9 amino acids, both ends counted. The CDR3 protein is CASTKGPAG.

The chain couples TRBV7-8 to TRBJ2-7; D not certain. With 3 bases removed from V and 1 base from J, the gap between germline ends came to 4 bases. Looked up from germline, CDR1 is SGHVS and CDR2 is FQNEAQ. The CDR3 totals 12 residues. The CDR3 sequence: CASSFSSYEQYF. CDR3 bases: TGTGCCAGCAGCTTCTCGTCCTACGAGCAGTACTTC.

V usage is TRBV14 and J usage is TRBJ1-2, with a possible D match to TRBD1 (6 bases). The germline CDR1 and CDR2 sequences are SGHDN and FVKESK. V was cut by 0 bases and J by 6 bases, with 8 bases left in between. This CDR3 contains 13 residues. CDR3 coding DNA: TGTGCCAGCAGCCAAGATTCAGGGGATGGCTACACCTTC. This sequence encodes CASSQDSGDGYTF.

This clone came up a few times. The rearrangement links TRBV7-2 to TRBJ2-6; D not resolved. The V gene's germline CDR1 is SGHTA and CDR2 FQGNSA. CDR3 size: 15 residues. The V end was cut by 2 bases, the J end by 1 base, with 6 bases between. The CDR3 reads CASSLLVSGANVLTF. The CDR3 DNA is TGTGCCAGCAGCTTATTGGTTTCTGGGGCCAACGTCCTGACTTTC.

The chain joins TRBV4-2 to TRBJ1-6, with 9 bases matching TRBD1. V was pared by 3 bases and J by 6 bases, with 6 bases of the junction left unmatched. Germline assignment: CDR1 LGHNA and CDR2 YNFKEQ. There are 16 residues in the CDR3. This chain's CDR3 is CASSQAPGQGNSPLHF. The CDR3 DNA follows: TGTGCCAGCAGCCAGGCCCCGGGACAGGGTAATTCACCCCTCCACTTT.

The V gene is TRBV6-6, the J gene TRBJ2-7; D call uncertain. CDR3 length equals 12 residues. V lost 0 bases, J lost 7 bases, and 7 bases lay in between. Germline V gives CDR1 MNHNY, CDR2 SVGAGI (reference sequence). The CDR3 region has the DNA TGTGCCAGCAGTTACTCACAGCCTGAGCAGTACTTC. It translates to CASSYSQPEQYF.

This clone was counted many times. The genes are TRBV2 and TRBJ2-1, with D perhaps TRBD1 (5 bases). The CDR3 is made up of 13 amino acids. Germline lookup yields CDR1 SNHLY and CDR2 FYNNEI. Trimming took off 0 bases at V and 6 bases at J, with 6 bases between the two ends. CDR3 residues: CASSEARGNEQFF. The DNA for the CDR3 is TGTGCCAGCAGTGAAGCAAGGGGCAATGAGCAGTTCTTC.

CDR3 nucleotides: TGTGCCAGCCCAACGCCGGGGGCTATTTGGACTGAAGCTTTCTTT. It yields the protein CASPTPGAIWTEAFF. The chain is built from TRBV7-9 and TRBJ1-1; a weak D match, TRBD1 (6 bases). CDR3 length equals 15 residues. The V gene lost 8 bases and the J gene lost 5 bases, with 21 bases spanning the gap. Germline CDR1 SEHNR, CDR2 FQNEAQ (reference sequence).

The chain carries TRBV4-3 and TRBJ2-2, with D unclear. The CDR3 loop spans 14 amino acids. Germline CDR1 LGHNA, CDR2 YSLEER. The V and J ends lost 2 bases and 1 base respectively, with 5 bases between them. CDR3 sequence reads: CASSQTGNTGELFF. The CDR3 region has the DNA TGCGCCAGCAGCCAAACGGGGAACACCGGGGAGCTGTTTTTT.

The V call is TRBV5-1, the J call TRBJ2-1; 12 positions match TRBD2. Germline V gives CDR1 SGHRS, CDR2 YFSETQ. The CDR3 is 16 residues long. V lost 2 bases and J lost 1; bases outside the gene matches: 1. DNA of the CDR3: TGCGCCAGCAGCTTTACTAGCGGGGGGTCCTACAATGAGCAGTTCTTC. Translated: CASSFTSGGSYNEQFF.

V gene TRBV27 combines with J gene TRBJ2-1, with D tentatively TRBD1 or TRBD2 (6 bases each). V lost 5 bases and J lost 0, with 11 bases in between. The CDR3 consists of 15 residues. The germline CDR1 and CDR2 sequences are MNHEY and SMNVEV (reference sequence). Written as DNA, the CDR3 is TGTGCCAGCAGTCCGTCGGGGGCCTCCTACAATGAGCAGTTCTTC. This encodes CASSPSGASYNEQFF.

This clone occurred once. CDR3 loop: CAARGGSPLHF. CDR3 in DNA: TGTGCCGCTCGCGGCGGTTCACCCCTCCACTTT. The V call is TRBV30, the J call TRBJ1-6; D gene uncertain. The CDR3 has 11 amino acids. Deletions cut 8 bases from V and 9 bases from J, with 11 bases between. Germline CDR1 is GTSNPN and CDR2 is SVGIG (reference sequence).

CDR3 DNA: TGTGCCAGCAGTTACTCAACGGGGCTTGAGGAGACCCAGTACTTC. Protein sequence: CASSYSTGLEETQYF. This chain links TRBV6-5 with TRBJ2-5; either TRBD1 or TRBD2 may supply D (5 bases each). Deletions cut 0 bases from V and 5 bases from J, with 13 bases between. The CDR3 contains 15 residues. CDR1 MNHEY and CDR2 SVGAGI come from the germline V gene.

V usage is TRBV6-1 and J usage is TRBJ1-2; D remains ambiguous. This CDR3 is 18 amino acids long. CDR1 is MNHNS, CDR2 SASEGT, per germline. Between the trimmed V and J ends, which lost 0 bases and 4 bases, there was a span of 21 bases. The CDR3 DNA reads as TGTGCCAGCAGTGAAGCTTTACCCCCTATCGTGGACTTCTATGGCTACACCTTC. The encoded protein is CASSEALPPIVDFYGYTF.

V is TRBV14 and J is TRBJ1-4, with D perhaps matching TRBD1 (6 bases). Germline CDR1 is SGHDN and CDR2 is FVKESK. The CDR3 loop spans 15 amino acids. Trimming took 1 base from V and 8 from J, leaving 14 bases between them. CDR3 residues: CASSQVWGPGEKLFF. CDR3 DNA: TGTGCCAGCAGCCAAGTTTGGGGGCCTGGGGAAAAACTGTTTTTT.

The rearrangement uses TRBV7-2 and TRBJ2-1; 8 bases are a match to TRBD1. Germline V gene data show CDR1 as SGHTA and CDR2 as FQGNSA. Trimming took 2 bases from V and 3 from J; bases not matched to a gene: 6. The CDR3 has 16 residues. The CDR3 DNA sequence: TGTGCCAGCAGCTTACCTCCGGACAGGGTCTACAATGAGCAGTTCTTC. Translated, it gives CASSLPPDRVYNEQFF.

CDR3 sequence (DNA): TGTGCCAGCAACCTGGACGGCTTCTCTGGAAACACCATATATTTT. Translating gives CASNLDGFSGNTIYF. J is TRBJ1-3 and V is TRBV9; D is uncertain. Trimming took off 6 bases at V and 0 bases at J, with 13 bases between the two ends. This CDR3 region has 15 residues. Germline V gene data show CDR1 as SGDLS and CDR2 as YYNGEE.

This clone ranks as medium-sized. The chain combines TRBV7-2 with TRBJ1-4; weak D call: TRBD1 (5 bases). Looked up from germline, CDR1 is SGHTA and CDR2 is FQGNSA. V lost 1 base and J lost 8, with 14 bases in between. This CDR3 region has 15 residues. CDR3 amino acids: CASSLVVRAEEKLFF. CDR3 nucleotides: TGTGCCAGCAGCTTAGTAGTCAGGGCGGAAGAAAAACTGTTTTTT.